This T cell receptor (beta chain) was sequenced for a study of CD8+ T cells in alopecia areata. Germline V CDR1 and CDR2: SNHLY, FYNNEI. Trimming removed 7 bases at V and 0 bases at J, with 11 bases between. The CDR3 runs to 14 residues. The study, taken as a whole, reports: Normal skin contains resident alphabeta T cells, and these are also sequenced in scalp samples.

Those with alopecia areata gave lesional scalp punch biopsies and peripheral blood. RNA was isolated and reverse transcribed to cDNA, the sequencing template. Assay used: immunoSEQ multiplex PCR; TCRdb lists only in-frame clones, some missing. The sample yields roughly 120,000 clones, more than 30% seen once. Note on this clone: No antigen is known for it.

The sequence was collected from a human donor with alopecia areata. The chain uses TRBV2 and TRBJ2-3; unclear D gene. Sequencing input: CD4+ T cells sorted from blood. The CDR3, as DNA: TGTGCCAGCACGAAGGCTCCTAGCACAGATACGCAGTATTTT. This codes for CASTKAPSTDTQYF.